The 32 T cell receptor beta chains presented below share a single source sample, sequenced in a study of T cell repertoires in cytomegalovirus infection. TCRdb passed the reads through MiXCR, listing each CDR3 protein once. The sample lists fewer than 350,000 distinct CDR3 sequences, over 7.5% occurring once. The sequencing input was PBMCs. These receptors were obtained from a human donor in good health (CMV status not recorded). Some clones in this sample may be carry-over from other donors' samples.

This clonotype was detected ten times or more. The rearrangement uses TRBV7-6 and TRBJ1-4, with 9 bases aligning to TRBD1. This CDR3 is built from 14 residues. J lost 12 bases, V lost 1 base, and 6 bases had no gene match. CDR1 and CDR2 from the germline V gene are SGHVS and FNYEAQ. The CDR3 spells CASSLGTGERELFF. The DNA of the CDR3 is TGTGCCAGCAGCTTAGGGACAGGGGAAAGGGAACTGTTTTTT.

This clonotype was recorded at least ten times. This chain uses TRBV7-2 with TRBJ2-7; D gene unclear. The CDR3 totals 12 residues. Between the trimmed V and J ends, which lost 5 bases and 7 bases, there was a span of 12 bases. CDR1 is SGHTA and CDR2 is FQGNSA in the germline V gene. In nucleotides, the CDR3 is TGTGCCAGCAGCCAGGCCCCACAAGAGCAGTACTTC. Its translation is CASSQAPQEQYF.

This clonotype was observed many times. This chain joins TRBV7-2 and TRBJ2-1, with 11 bases fitting TRBD2. The V gene's germline CDR1 is SGHTA and CDR2 FQGNSA. The trim removed 5 bases at V and 3 bases at J, leaving 9 bases unmatched. This CDR3 is 17 amino acids long. CDR3: CASSLYSSGRIYNEQFF. Written as DNA, the CDR3 is TGTGCCAGCAGCCTCTATTCTAGCGGGAGGATCTACAATGAGCAGTTCTTC.

This clonotype was seen many times. The chain carries TRBV5-4 and TRBJ2-5, with 7 bases fitting TRBD1. This CDR3 is built from 14 residues. J gave up 4 bases and V 4 bases, and 7 bases lay outside the gene matches. Germline loops: CDR1 SGHNT, CDR2 YYREEE (reference sequence). CDR3 residues: CASSPQGVGETQYF. CDR3 sequence (DNA): TGTGCCAGCAGCCCCCAGGGGGTAGGAGAGACCCAGTACTTC.

This clonotype has just a few counts. The chain carries TRBV25-1 and TRBJ2-2; D remains unclear. This CDR3 has 13 residues. CDR1 and CDR2 (germline): MGHDK, SYGVNS. The germline V and J ends were trimmed by 7 bases and 6 bases, with 12 bases remaining between them. CDR3 nucleotides: TGTGCCAGCAACAGTGAATCCCCCGGGGAGCTGTTTTTT. Translated, it gives CASNSESPGELFF. Full variable domain (outside the CDR3, taken from reference TRBV25-1 and TRBJ2-2): EADIYQTPRYLVIGTGKKITLECSQTMGHDKMYWYQQDPGMELHLIHYSYGVNSTEKGDLSSESTVSRIRTEHFPLTLESARPSHTSQYLCASNSESPGELFFGEGSRLTVL.

In this sample, this clonotype turned up a few times. The chain links TRBV18 to TRBJ2-3; 9 positions agree with TRBD2. The CDR3 length is 17 residues. Germline assignment: CDR1 KGHSH and CDR2 LQKENI. The J segment lost 3 bases and the V segment lost 0 bases, leaving 7 bases of the junction unmatched. The CDR3 coding sequence is TGTGCCAGCTCACCACCGACCGCGGGGGGGCCGACAGATACGCAGTATTTT. Amino acid sequence: CASSPPTAGGPTDTQYF.

In this sample, this clonotype turned up many times. The chain carries TRBV6-5 and TRBJ1-2; D may be TRBD1 (6 bases). Looked up from germline, CDR1 is MNHEY and CDR2 is SVGAGI. Trimming shortened V by 6 bases and J by 4 bases, and 12 bases separated the two germline ends. The CDR3 covers 13 residues. The CDR3 protein is CASRPGQSYGYTF. CDR3 nucleotide sequence: TGTGCCAGCAGACCAGGACAGAGCTATGGCTACACCTTC.

The genes are TRBV6-2 or TRBV6-3 and TRBJ2-7, with D uncertain. CDR1 and CDR2 (germline): MNHEY, SVGEGT. The CDR3 contains 14 residues. With 6 bases removed from V and 3 bases from J, the gap between germline ends came to 15 bases. The CDR3 loop is CASSHWDRSYEQYF. DNA of the CDR3: TGTGCCAGCAGCCACTGGGATCGTAGCTACGAGCAGTACTTC.

This clonotype was found a few times. The chain has TRBV4-1 and TRBJ2-3, with D tentatively TRBD1 or TRBD2 (7 bases each). This CDR3 region has 16 residues. CDR1 is MGHRA, CDR2 YSYEKL, per germline. Deletions cut 4 bases from V and 1 base from J, with 15 bases between. Written as DNA, the CDR3 is TGCGCCAGCAGCCTGGCACAGGGGAGGGGCACAGATACGCAGTATTTT. Protein sequence: CASSLAQGRGTDTQYF.

The chain employs TRBV6-2 or TRBV6-3 and TRBJ2-2; 9 bases agree with TRBD2. The CDR3 spans 16 residues. The V and J ends lost 2 bases and 5 bases, in that order; junction bases with no gene match: 6. From germline, CDR1 is MNHEY and CDR2 SVGEGT. The CDR3 here is CASSYGAGGYTGELFF. CDR3 DNA: TGTGCCAGCAGTTACGGCGCGGGAGGGTATACCGGGGAGCTGTTTTTT.

This clonotype was seen only a few times. The chain has TRBV28 and TRBJ1-2; D gene unclear. V lost 8 bases, J lost 0 bases, and 7 bases lay in between. The CDR3 has 12 amino acids. Germline V lookup: CDR1 MDHEN, CDR2 SYDVKM. The CDR3 nucleotides are TGTGCCAGCGCGAAAGCTAACTATGGCTACACCTTC. Its translation: CASAKANYGYTF.

This clonotype appeared many times. V and J are TRBV7-2 and TRBJ2-7, with 7 bases lining up with TRBD1. CDR1 is SGHTA and CDR2 is FQGNSA in the germline V gene. Trimming removed 1 base from V and 4 bases from J; junction bases left unmatched: 7. The CDR3 runs 15 residues. CDR3 coding DNA: TGTGCCAGCAGCTTAGGGGCAGGGGGTCTTTACGAGCAGTACTTC. Translation: CASSLGAGGLYEQYF.

This clonotype has a handful of counts. V gene TRBV7-9 combines with J gene TRBJ2-2, with 7 bases that match TRBD1. Germline V gene data show CDR1 as SEHNR and CDR2 as FQNEAQ (reference sequence). The J segment lost 5 bases and the V segment lost 6 bases, leaving 18 bases of the junction unmatched. This CDR3 has 18 amino acids. The CDR3 nucleotides read TGTGCCAGCAGTCGCGGCGGGCGGAGACAGGGTATTACCGGGGAGCTGTTTTTT. It codes for CASSRGGRRQGITGELFF. Combining the CDR3 with reference TRBV7-9 and TRBJ2-2 gives the whole variable domain DTGVSQNPRHKITKRGQNVTFRCDPISEHNRLYWYRQTLGQGPEFLTYFQNEAQLEKSRLLSDRFSAERPKGSFSTLEIQRTEQGDSAMYLCASSRGGRRQGITGELFFGEGSRLTVL.

The rearrangement links TRBV7-8 to TRBJ2-7; 14 nucleotides align to TRBD2. The CDR3 is 17 amino acids. V lost 5 bases to trimming and J lost 1 base; unmatched junction nucleotides: 7. From germline, CDR1 is SGHVS and CDR2 FQNEAQ. The CDR3 reads CASSREGLAGASYEQYF. The CDR3 DNA reads as TGTGCCAGCAGCCGAGAGGGACTAGCGGGGGCGTCCTACGAGCAGTACTTC.

This clonotype was recorded many times. Here the CDR3 DNA reads TGTGCCAGCAGCTTAGCGCCAGGTCTACTCCTTAACTATGGCTACACCTTC. Translated, it gives CASSLAPGLLLNYGYTF. The V gene is TRBV7-9, the J gene TRBJ1-2, with D hard to call. V was shortened by 0 bases and J by 1 base, with 15 bases between the two germline ends. This CDR3 has 17 amino acids. Germline CDR1 and CDR2: SEHNR and FQNEAQ (reference sequence).

Ten or more counts support this clonotype. The CDR3 loop is CASSPGRLDSPLHF. The CDR3 DNA reads TGTGCCAGCAGTCCGGGACGACTGGATTCACCCCTCCACTTT. This rearrangement joins TRBV6-1 to TRBJ1-6; D is possibly TRBD1 (5 bases). V shed 5 bases and J shed 8 bases, with 13 bases lying between them. This CDR3 spans 14 amino acids. The germline gives CDR1 MNHNS, CDR2 SASEGT.

This clonotype turned up a few times. The V and J genes are TRBV27 and TRBJ2-7, with D unresolved. Trimming removed 5 bases at V and 6 bases at J, with 14 bases between. Germline V CDR1 and CDR2: MNHEY, SMNVEV (reference sequence). The CDR3 runs 13 residues. CDR3 bases: TGTGCCAGCAGTCCCCCGGGTCTGAGCGAGCAGTACTTC. Encoded protein: CASSPPGLSEQYF.

This clonotype appeared many times. The chain uses TRBV27 and TRBJ1-4; possible D gene TRBD1, 5 bases. Germline CDR1 reads MNHEY; CDR2 reads SMNVEV (reference sequence). There are 16 residues in the CDR3. V gave up 5 bases and J gave up 3 bases, with 16 bases separating them. The chain's CDR3 is CASSRSQTDANEKLFF. CDR3 coding DNA: TGTGCCAGCAGTCGGTCCCAGACAGACGCTAATGAAAAACTGTTTTTT.

The genes are TRBV7-6 and TRBJ2-1; D perhaps matches TRBD1 (6 bases). V lost 5 bases to trimming and J lost 8 bases, with 19 bases between them. The CDR3 totals 15 residues. CDR1 and CDR2 from the germline V gene are SGHVS and FNYEAQ. The CDR3 reads CASSPGTWIDDEQFF. The CDR3 DNA reads as TGTGCCAGCAGCCCCGGGACATGGATTGACGATGAGCAGTTCTTC.

There are many counts of this clonotype. The chain carries TRBV7-2 and TRBJ2-7, with 8 nucleotides matching TRBD1. V was clipped by 5 bases and J by 3 bases; unmatched bases: 6. The germline gives CDR1 SGHTA, CDR2 FQGNSA. The CDR3 has 14 amino acids. DNA for the CDR3: TGTGCCAGCAGCCCAAGGACAGGGAACTACGAGCAGTACTTC. Translated, it gives CASSPRTGNYEQYF. Complete variable domain (other parts from reference TRBV7-2 and TRBJ2-7): GAGVSQSPSNKVTEKGKDVELRCDPISGHTALYWYRQSLGQGLEFLIYFQGNSAPDKSGLPSDRFSAERTGGSVSTLTIQRTQQEDSAVYLCASSPRTGNYEQYFGPGTRLTVT.

This clonotype was detected ten times or more. The chain couples TRBV7-9 to TRBJ1-2; 10 bases align to TRBD1. Germline assignment: CDR1 SEHNR and CDR2 FQNEAQ (reference sequence). The CDR3 has 14 amino acids. V shed 5 bases, J shed 8 bases, and the junction held 8 bases outside the gene matches. In DNA, the CDR3 is TGTGCCAGCAGCCCACCGGGACAGGGGTCGGGCTACACCTTC. This codes for CASSPPGQGSGYTF.

At least ten counts were recorded for this clonotype. The chain couples TRBV7-2 to TRBJ2-3; D is unclear. The CDR3 runs to 16 residues. CDR1 and CDR2 (germline): SGHTA, FQGNSA. V was clipped by 2 bases and J by 0 bases, with 12 bases between them. The DNA for the CDR3 is TGTGCCAGCAGCTTAAGGGCAGCCATTAGCACAGATACGCAGTATTTT. Its protein product is CASSLRAAISTDTQYF.

This clonotype has more than one count but fewer than ten. The chain employs TRBV7-2 and TRBJ2-1, with D possibly called TRBD1 or TRBD2 (6 bases each). This CDR3 has 15 amino acids. V lost 5 bases, J lost 3 bases, and 14 bases lay in between. Germline CDR1 is SGHTA and CDR2 is FQGNSA. The CDR3 nucleotides read TGTGCCAGCAGCCGCATCCGGGGGCGCTACAATGAGCAGTTCTTC. It codes for CASSRIRGRYNEQFF.

This clonotype was recorded many times. The V and J genes are TRBV7-3 and TRBJ2-3; D unclear. Trimming stripped 0 bases from V and 2 bases from J, with 9 bases between. CDR3 size: 15 residues. CDR1 is SGHTA, CDR2 FQGTGA, per germline. The CDR3 region is CASSLTSTHTDTQYF. The CDR3 DNA is TGTGCCAGCAGCTTAACGAGCACTCACACAGATACGCAGTATTTT.

CDR3 in amino acids: CASSEDPLTYGYTF. The DNA for the CDR3 is TGTGCCAGCAGTGAAGACCCTCTTACCTATGGCTACACCTTC. This sequence joins TRBV25-1 and TRBJ1-2; D remains ambiguous. Per germline, CDR1 MGHDK and CDR2 SYGVNS. The CDR3 has 14 amino acids. V was pared by 2 bases and J by 4 bases, with 11 bases between.

At least ten counts were recorded for this clonotype. The genes are TRBV12-3 or TRBV12-4 and TRBJ1-5, with 8 bases matching TRBD1. V gave up 6 bases and J gave up 2 bases; unmatched junction bases: 6. The CDR3 has 15 residues. This CDR3 reads CASSQTGAGNQPQHF. The CDR3 bases are TGTGCCAGCAGCCAGACAGGGGCCGGCAATCAGCCCCAGCATTTT.

This clonotype was detected a few times. The DNA is left out, because the CDR3 cannot be placed on it with certainty; the CDR3 is given as TCRdb lists it. The chain employs TRBV28 and TRBJ2-7; the table's D call of TRBD1 was not tested on the DNA. The CDR3 is 15 residues long, counting both termini. The germline V gene has CDR1 MDHEN and CDR2 SYDVKM. CDR3 residues: CASSSSGQGYDEQYF.

This clonotype was observed at least ten times. The rearrangement uses TRBV12-3 or TRBV12-4 and TRBJ1-4; D unresolved. V lost 6 bases to trimming and J lost 8 bases, with 16 bases between them. CDR3 size: 14 residues. Here the CDR3 DNA reads TGTGCCAGCAGCCCCAATGGCCTGGGGGAAAAACTGTTTTTT. Amino acids: CASSPNGLGEKLFF.

This clonotype was seen ten or more times. The CDR3 loop is CASSFGIAGAAPTDTQYF. The CDR3 DNA follows: TGTGCCAGCAGCTTTGGAATAGCGGGGGCCGCTCCCACAGATACGCAGTATTTT. V gene TRBV7-9 combines with J gene TRBJ2-3; TRBD2 aligns across 9 bases. The CDR3 sequence is 18 residues long. V trimming: 3 bases; J trimming: 2 bases; junction bases outside the gene matches: 12. The germline gives CDR1 SEHNR, CDR2 FQNEAQ (reference sequence).

The genes are TRBV2 and TRBJ2-1, with D perhaps given as TRBD1 or TRBD2 (6 bases each). CDR1 SNHLY and CDR2 FYNNEI come from the germline V gene. CDR3 length: 12 amino acids. V was clipped by 8 bases and J by 4 bases, with 9 bases between them. The CDR3 protein is CASQGTYNEQFF. As DNA, the CDR3 is TGTGCCAGCCAGGGGACTTACAATGAGCAGTTCTTC.

This chain uses TRBV30 with TRBJ2-2; 11 nucleotides agree with TRBD1. The CDR3 has 15 residues. Germline values: CDR1 GTSNPN, CDR2 SVGIG (reference sequence). The junction had 6 bases not matched to a gene; V was cut back by 3 bases and J by 6 bases. The CDR3 sequence is CAWRFGQGAAGELFF. For the CDR3, the DNA is TGTGCCTGGAGATTCGGACAGGGGGCGGCCGGGGAGCTGTTTTTT. The full variable domain, its missing parts supplied by reference TRBV30 and TRBJ2-2, is SQTIHQWPATLVQPVGSPLSLECTVEGTSNPNLYWYRQAAGRGLQLLFYSVGIGQISSEVPQNLSASRPQDRQFILSSKKLLLSDSGFYLCAWRFGQGAAGELFFGEGSRLTVL.

This clonotype was seen only a few times. V is TRBV29-1 and J is TRBJ2-5, with 7 bases identical to TRBD1. This CDR3 contains 15 residues. V lost 6 bases, J lost 1 base, and 11 bases stayed unmatched. Germline CDR1 and CDR2: SQVTM and ANQGSEA. This CDR3 is CSVDLKGTVQETQYF. CDR3 nucleotide sequence: TGCAGCGTGGACCTCAAGGGGACAGTCCAAGAGACCCAGTACTTC.